These 11 T cell receptor beta chains share one sample of origin, sequenced in a study of CD8 T cells in ankylosing spondylitis. TCRdb processed the 5' RACE reads anew with MiXCR; each CDR3 protein has one entry. The table lists some 240,000 distinct CDR3 sequences, approximately 24% of them singletons. Sequenced material: blood, either unsorted or a sorted T cell fraction (not recorded which). The source is a male donor with ankylosing spondylitis or in good health (not recorded which).

This clonotype was observed a handful of times. This chain links TRBV20-1 with TRBJ2-5, with D hard to call. CDR1 DFQATT and CDR2 SNEGSKA come from the germline V gene (reference sequence). The CDR3 is 12 amino acids. V was shortened by 3 bases and J by 4 bases, with 9 bases between the two germline ends. CDR3 protein: CSASRSRETQYF. The CDR3 bases are TGCAGTGCTAGTCGCAGCAGAGAGACCCAGTACTTC.

The rearrangement joins TRBV20-1 to TRBJ2-4, with D uncertain. This CDR3 comprises 11 residues. Germline V CDR1 and CDR2: DFQATT, SNEGSKA (reference sequence). The CDR3 coding sequence is TGCACTCTGCTATGGCAAAGCATTCAGTACTTC. This codes for CTLLWQSIQYF.

This clonotype was observed at least ten times. The chain recombines TRBV11-2 with TRBJ2-5, with no clear D. V was clipped by 3 bases and J by 0 bases, with 5 bases between them. The CDR3 runs 13 residues. The V gene's germline CDR1 is SGHAT and CDR2 FQNNGV. CDR3 loop: CASSFDNQETQYF. CDR3 nucleotides: TGTGCCAGCAGCTTCGACAACCAAGAGACCCAGTACTTC.

Only one count was recorded for this clonotype. The chain carries TRBV3-1 and TRBJ2-2, with D uncertain. The CDR3 loop spans 13 amino acids. In germline, CDR1 is LGHDT, CDR2 YNNKEL (reference sequence). Trimming cost V 6 bases and J 4 bases, with 9 bases left between them. The CDR3 DNA reads TGTGCCAGCAGGGAATCGGGCACCGGGGAGCTGTTTTTT. Translating it yields CASRESGTGELFF.

This clonotype was seen many times. The chain combines TRBV20-1 with TRBJ1-5; D is ambiguous. The V gene lost 5 bases and the J gene lost 3 bases, with 8 bases spanning the gap. CDR1 and CDR2 (germline): DFQATT, SNEGSKA (reference sequence). This CDR3 spans 12 amino acids. CDR3 protein: CSAGRDNQPQHF. The DNA of the CDR3 is TGCAGTGCTGGTAGGGACAATCAGCCCCAGCATTTT.

This clonotype was seen at least ten times. The gene calls are TRBV20-1 and TRBJ2-1, with D possibly being TRBD2 (6 bases). The V gene lost 5 bases and the J gene lost 0 bases, with 11 bases spanning the gap. This CDR3 is 14 amino acids long. Looked up from germline, CDR1 is DFQATT and CDR2 is SNEGSKA (reference sequence). CDR3 amino acids: CSARTTGSYNEQFF. The CDR3, as DNA: TGCAGTGCTCGGACTACAGGCTCCTACAATGAGCAGTTCTTC.

This rearrangement joins TRBV20-1 to TRBJ2-3, with 9 bases aligning to TRBD1. This CDR3 comprises 12 residues. V shed 5 bases and J 6 bases; nucleotides not matched to a gene: 3. Germline V gene data show CDR1 as DFQATT and CDR2 as SNEGSKA (reference sequence). The CDR3 nucleotides are TGCAGTGCTGGGACAGGGATGGATACGCAGTATTTT. Its protein product is CSAGTGMDTQYF.

This clonotype has at least ten counts. This chain connects TRBV29-1 to TRBJ2-7; D not certain. Looked up from germline, CDR1 is SQVTM and CDR2 is ANQGSEA. The CDR3 spans 15 residues. The V end was cut by 0 bases, the J end by 0 bases, with 12 bases between. The CDR3 DNA reads TGCAGCGTTGAAGATGGGCTAGGCTCCTCCTACGAGCAGTACTTC. Its translation is CSVEDGLGSSYEQYF.

In nucleotides, the CDR3 is TGCGCCAGCAGTGAGGTTCCGGGTGAGCAGTACTTC. As protein: CASSEVPGEQYF. The V and J genes are TRBV10-2 and TRBJ2-7; no definite D call. The CDR3 runs to 12 residues. CDR1 is WSHSY and CDR2 is SAAADI in the germline V gene. V lost 2 bases to trimming and J lost 7 bases, with 9 bases between them.

This clonotype was seen ten or more times. The V call is TRBV6-5, the J call TRBJ1-6, with 9 positions matching TRBD1. V trimming: 0 bases; J trimming: 8 bases; junction bases outside the gene matches: 2. The CDR3 length is 15 residues. Looked up from germline, CDR1 is MNHEY and CDR2 is SVGAGI. The CDR3 loop is CASSYSGQGYSPLHF. In nucleotides, the CDR3 is TGTGCCAGCAGTTACTCGGGACAGGGTTATTCACCCCTCCACTTT.

In its sample, this clonotype was seen a few times. This chain connects TRBV20-1 to TRBJ2-3; D not resolved. Per the germline V gene, CDR1 is DFQATT and CDR2 is SNEGSKA (reference sequence). V lost 1 base and J lost 4, with 12 bases in between. There are 14 residues in the CDR3. The CDR3 coding sequence is TGCAGTGCTAGAGGCTGGCTCGCCCCAGATACGCAGTATTTT. Protein product: CSARGWLAPDTQYF.